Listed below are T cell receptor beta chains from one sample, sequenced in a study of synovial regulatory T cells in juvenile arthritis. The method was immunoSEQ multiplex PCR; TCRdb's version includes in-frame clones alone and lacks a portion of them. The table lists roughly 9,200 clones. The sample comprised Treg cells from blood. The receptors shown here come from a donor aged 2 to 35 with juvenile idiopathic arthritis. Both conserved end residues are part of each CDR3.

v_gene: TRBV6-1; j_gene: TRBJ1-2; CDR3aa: CASSEEAQPFYGYTF
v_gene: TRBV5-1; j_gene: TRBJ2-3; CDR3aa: CASSSSLTDTQYF
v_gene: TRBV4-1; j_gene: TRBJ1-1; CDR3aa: CASSQEHRGKTEAFF
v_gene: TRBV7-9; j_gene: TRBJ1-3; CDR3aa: CASSLGSGNTIYF
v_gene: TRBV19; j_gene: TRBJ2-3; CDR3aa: CASSIRDGGTDTQYF
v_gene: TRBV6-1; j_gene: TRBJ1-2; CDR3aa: CASSEAGGRYIYGYTF
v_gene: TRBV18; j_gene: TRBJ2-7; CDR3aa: CASSRTTGGADEQYF
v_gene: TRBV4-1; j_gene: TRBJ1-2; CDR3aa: CASSQVGRKGFGYTF
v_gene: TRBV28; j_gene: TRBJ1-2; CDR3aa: CASRGRGATNYGYTF
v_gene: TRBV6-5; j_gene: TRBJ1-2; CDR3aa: CASKKGTDSSYGYTF
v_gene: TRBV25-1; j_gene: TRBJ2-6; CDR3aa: CASSTGSGANVLTF
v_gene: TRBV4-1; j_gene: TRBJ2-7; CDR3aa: CASSQVSYAGWAYEQYF
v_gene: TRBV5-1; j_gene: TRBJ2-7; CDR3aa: CASQRGVSYEQYF
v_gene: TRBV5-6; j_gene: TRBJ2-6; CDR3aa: CASSWRITGVLRANVLTF
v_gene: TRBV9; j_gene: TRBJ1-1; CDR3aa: CASSAQTGRNTEAFF
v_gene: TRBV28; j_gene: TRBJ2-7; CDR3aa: CASSFSYEQYF
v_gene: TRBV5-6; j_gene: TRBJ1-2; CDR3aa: CASSFGPGTKGNYGYTF
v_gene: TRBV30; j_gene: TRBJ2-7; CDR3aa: CAWSQRYEQYF
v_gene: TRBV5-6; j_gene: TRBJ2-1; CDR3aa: CASSLGVEQFF
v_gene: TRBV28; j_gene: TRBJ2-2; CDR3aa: CASRRIEGNTGELFF